The clone carrying this TCR beta chain appeared many times. Its antigen is not known. RNA transcripts gave rise to amplified TCR beta CDR3 regions. The TCR CDR3 first-round RT-PCR relied on the HTBI primer set. MiXCR, run by TCRdb on the multiplex PCR reads, gives a single entry per CDR3 protein. The top ten clones hold around 30% of a sample with nearly 750,000 distinct CDR3 sequences, under 45% of them seen once. This sample was taken from a study of T cells in Graves' hyperthyroidism and ophthalmopathy. Background on the study: At initial diagnosis, before any treatment had begun, peripheral blood was obtained.

Study findings and constraints: Most thyroid clonotypes expanded above 0.001 appeared in blood too.

This clonotype was obtained from a middle-aged woman with Graves' hyperthyroidism. What was sequenced was blood.

CDR3 DNA: TGTGCCAGCAGCACAGGGACTGAAGCTTTCTTT. This gives the protein CASSTGTEAFF. V is TRBV12-3 or TRBV12-4 and J is TRBJ1-1; possibly TRBD1 for D (6 bases). V lost 6 bases, J lost 5 bases, and 7 bases lay in between. This CDR3 region has 11 residues.